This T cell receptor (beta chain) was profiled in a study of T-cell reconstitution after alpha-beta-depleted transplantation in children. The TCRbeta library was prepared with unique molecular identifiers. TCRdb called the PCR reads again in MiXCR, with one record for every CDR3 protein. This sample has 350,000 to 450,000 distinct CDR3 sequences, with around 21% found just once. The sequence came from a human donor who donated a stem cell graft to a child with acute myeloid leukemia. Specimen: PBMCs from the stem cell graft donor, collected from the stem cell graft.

CDR3 sequence: CSARDFLGRDEQFF. Written as DNA, the CDR3 is TGCAGTGCTAGAGATTTCTTGGGCCGGGATGAGCAGTTCTTC. This chain uses TRBV20-1 with TRBJ2-1; unclear D gene. The germline gives CDR1 DFQATT, CDR2 SNEGSKA (reference sequence). CDR3 size: 14 residues. The germline V and J ends were trimmed by 0 bases and 8 bases, with 14 bases remaining between them.